This entry features one T cell receptor (beta chain) sequence. These data come from a study of blood T cell repertoires in COVID-19. About the study: Spain, Italy and the United States supplied samples that represented acute and convalescent COVID-19. In each case, the material was cDNA or gDNA derived from T cells, B-cell-depleted T cells, or PBMCs.

Followed over time, Seattle patients had been enrolled while infection was active. Trimming took off 0 bases at V and 0 bases at J, with 18 bases between the two ends. CDR3 length equals 20 residues. In germline, CDR1 is MNHEY, CDR2 SMNVEV (reference sequence). In the original workflow: Estimation of nucleated cell counts was performed using reference gene primer amplification. Method: immunoSEQ multiplex PCR; TCRdb's copy keeps in-frame clones and lacks some. V and J calls and clone size are given by that table; D and trimming were obtained from the DNA. The table records approximately 320,000 clones, 85% to 90% of them present only once.

The sample comprised peripheral blood. This chain joins TRBV27 and TRBJ2-6; D not resolved. The receptor was derived from a woman aged 30 to 39 with COVID-19, enrolled during active disease. In DNA form, the CDR3 reads TGTGCCAGCAGTTTATCGCTGACTGATACCCCCTCCTCTGGGGCCAACGTCCTGACTTTC. Translating gives CASSLSLTDTPSSGANVLTF.